These T cell receptor beta chains were read from a single sample in a study of memory CD4+ T cells and cytomegalovirus serostatus. Clones were sequenced by immunoSEQ multiplex PCR, and TCRdb holds only the in-frame ones, with some missing. The table shows 25,000 to 40,000 clones, with around 76% occurring only once. Sequencing was performed on memory CD4+ T cells from blood. The source of these receptors is an adult in good health and CMV-seronegative. Some clones in this sample may be carry-over from other donors' samples. Each CDR3 is given with its conserved first and last residue. Each record gives: clone size, CDR3 length, V gene, D gene, J gene, CDR3 DNA, CDR3 protein. The D gene is left open where the match is weak. The listing skips clone size in some rows; elsewhere it reads once, few, many or a size class.

-	17	TRBV28	-	TRBJ1-5	TGTGCCAGCAGCCCGTCAGTAATCCGCAAAATCAATCAGCCCCAGCATTTT	CASSPSVIRKINQPQHF
-	15	TRBV6-5	TRBD1	TRBJ1-1	TGTGCCAGCAGGGCTTACAGGGGGCAGGACACTGAAGCTTTCTTT	CASRAYRGQDTEAFF
-	15	TRBV29-1	TRBD2	TRBJ2-1	TGCAGCGTTGATCGCGCGGGGGGGCCGGGAAATGAGCAGTTCTTC	CSVDRAGGPGNEQFF
-	16	TRBV11-1	TRBD1	TRBJ2-2	TGTGCCAGCAGCCGGCGGACAGGGGGCGACACCGGGGAGCTGTTTTTT	CASSRRTGGDTGELFF
few	14	TRBV10-3	TRBD2	TRBJ2-1	TGTGCCACCAAGCGGGGGGGCGAGAACAATGAGCAGTTCTTC	CATKRGGENNEQFF
once	15	TRBV2	-	TRBJ1-3	TGTGCCAGCAGAGAGCAGGGGACGCGGGGAAACACCATATATTTT	CASREQGTRGNTIYF
-	15	TRBV30	TRBD1	TRBJ2-3	TGTGCCTGGACCACAGGGGGGCTGGGCACAGATACGCAGTATTTT	CAWTTGGLGTDTQYF
-	15	TRBV15	-	TRBJ1-4	TGTGCCACCAGCCGCCCAGGTGACTATAATGAAAAACTGTTTTTT	CATSRPGDYNEKLFF
-	14	TRBV5-1	-	TRBJ1-4	TGCGCCAGCAGCGACCAACAGGGTGGTGAAAAACTGTTTTTT	CASSDQQGGEKLFF
-	12	TRBV28	-	TRBJ2-7	TGTGCCAGCAGGCTGACGGACGGCGAGCAGTACTTC	CASRLTDGEQYF
-	14	TRBV7-2	-	TRBJ1-3	TGTGCCAGCAGCTTAACAGGGTCGGGAAACACCATATATTTT	CASSLTGSGNTIYF
-	15	TRBV5-1	TRBD1	TRBJ1-4	TGCGCCAGCAGCGGAGCTGGACAGGGAGGAGAAAAACTGTTTTTT	CASSGAGQGGEKLFF
-	14	TRBV27	-	TRBJ1-1	TGTGCCAGCAGTTTTCAGGGAATCGGCACTGAAGCTTTCTTT	CASSFQGIGTEAFF
-	16	TRBV6-4	TRBD2	TRBJ2-1	TGTGCCAGCAGTGACGGGACTAGCGATACGAGGAATGAGCAGTTCTTC	CASSDGTSDTRNEQFF
-	12	TRBV2	-	TRBJ1-2	TGTGCCAGCAGTGGCAGGGGACGTGGCTACACCTTC	CASSGRGRGYTF
-	13	TRBV6-1	TRBD2	TRBJ2-1	TGTGCCAATAGTGCTAGCGGCTACAATGAGCAGTTCTTC	CANSASGYNEQFF
-	16	TRBV6-5	-	TRBJ1-1	TGTGCCAGCAGTTTCCTATCGACAGCTATGAACACTGAAGCTTTCTTT	CASSFLSTAMNTEAFF
few	13	TRBV6-5	TRBD1	TRBJ2-7	TGTGCCAGCAGTTGGGACAGGGCTAGCGAGCAGTACTTC	CASSWDRASEQYF
-	19	TRBV9	TRBD2	TRBJ2-4	TGTGCCAGCAGCCCCCGGGGGGAGGGAAACCAGGTAGCCAAAAACATTCAGTACTTC	CASSPRGEGNQVAKNIQYF
-	14	TRBV5-6	TRBD1	TRBJ2-7	TGTGCCAGCAGCACCGGGACAGTAAGGGACGAGCAGTACTTC	CASSTGTVRDEQYF